This paragraph reports one T cell receptor (beta chain). The germline V gene has CDR1 MDHEN and CDR2 SYDVKM. V lost 6 bases and J lost 0, with 12 bases in between. The CDR3 covers 15 residues. These data belong to a study of shared T cell receptors in the human thymus. The method was immunoSEQ multiplex PCR; TCRdb's version includes in-frame clones alone and lacks a portion of them. The sample shows hundreds of thousands of clones, around 87% of them seen only once. The data were also submitted as part of a second study, on human thymus T cells.

V usage is TRBV28 and J usage is TRBJ2-4; D is uncertain. This TCR derives from a boy in the first two years of life with a congenital heart defect. The source material was thymocytes. CDR3 sequence reads: CASSQQTLAKNIQYF. CDR3 sequence (DNA): TGTGCCAGCAGCCAACAAACCCTAGCCAAAAACATTCAGTACTTC.